This record concerns one T cell receptor (beta chain) sequence. Antigen unknown. 60 Vbeta and 13 Jbeta primers were used in PCR. In the original analysis: The count from a later analysis was some 83 million unique TCR beta chains, about 9.9 million of them shared. Measured with immunoSEQ multiplex PCR; TCRdb has only the in-frame clones, and not every one. V, J and clone size derive from that table, while D and trimming were established from the DNA sequence. Its clone listing holds 140,000 to 150,000 clones. Trimming removed 3 bases from V and 5 bases from J; junction bases left unmatched: 10. Germline CDR1 and CDR2: PRHDT and FYEKMQ (reference sequence). The CDR3 is 16 amino acids. The entry originates in a study of cytomegalovirus exposure and HLA in healthy donors. Regarding donors, all were healthy bone marrow donors. Study-level findings and limits: Listed as cytomegalovirus-associated were about 160 TCR beta chains.

Sequencing used PBMCs. The sequence was collected from a male donor in good health and CMV-seronegative. The chain recombines TRBV13 with TRBJ2-5; the match to TRBD2 covers 9 bases. The CDR3 loop reads CASSLMTSGRQETQYF. CDR3 nucleotide sequence: TGTGCCAGCAGCTTGATGACTAGCGGAAGACAGGAGACCCAGTACTTC.